The entry that follows covers one TCR beta chain sequence. Its antigen is unidentified. Per the germline V gene, CDR1 is KGHSH and CDR2 is LQKENI. The ends were cut back, 8 bases at V and 0 bases at J, with 20 bases in the middle. The CDR3 is 17 residues long. These data originate in a study of cytomegalovirus exposure and HLA in healthy donors. General study findings and limits: As confirmed in vitro, three CMV-associated chains were specific for CMV antigens.

With 60 Vbeta and 13 Jbeta primers, the PCR was carried out. Profiled with immunoSEQ multiplex PCR; TCRdb holds only in-frame clones, not every one. The sample consists of about 130,000 clones, 60% to 80% of them appearing once. The specimen sequenced was PBMCs. The source of this sequence is a man aged 50-59 years in good health and CMV-seronegative. The chain joins TRBV18 to TRBJ1-5, with D uncertain. As DNA, the CDR3 is TGTGCCAGCGCAGCGGAGCCATCCGCTTATAGCAATCAGCCCCAGCATTTT. Its protein is CASAAEPSAYSNQPQHF.